The 7 T cell receptor beta chains below were found in one sample sequenced in a study of cytomegalovirus exposure and HLA in healthy donors. The primer mix had 60 Vbeta and 13 Jbeta primers. TCRdb's copy holds only in-frame clones and misses some; the assay was immunoSEQ multiplex PCR. This table has approximately 270,000 clones, about 80% appearing once. Sequenced sample: PBMCs. These receptor sequences come from a girl aged 2 to 10 in good health and CMV-seronegative.

V usage is TRBV2 and J usage is TRBJ1-2, with a weak D call TRBD1 (5 bases). CDR1 is SNHLY, CDR2 FYNNEI, per germline. The CDR3 contains 17 residues. Trimming removed 0 bases at V and 4 bases at J, with 18 bases between. The CDR3, as DNA: TGTGCCAGCAGTGAAGCTGTATACAGGATGCTGGGCTATGGCTACACCTTC. It yields the protein CASSEAVYRMLGYGYTF.

In this sample, this clone turned up a few times. The rearrangement joins TRBV5-1 to TRBJ1-3; no firm D call. The CDR3 covers 14 residues. V was trimmed by 0 bases and J by 0 bases, leaving 4 bases between them. Germline values: CDR1 SGHRS, CDR2 YFSETQ. For the CDR3, the DNA is TGCGCCAGCAGCTTGGGGAGCTCTGGAAACACCATATATTTT. Its protein product is CASSLGSSGNTIYF.

V is TRBV7-3 and J is TRBJ2-3; 8 bases match TRBD2. In germline, CDR1 is SGHTA, CDR2 FQGTGA. Trimming took 5 bases from V and 6 from J; bases not matched to a gene: 10. The CDR3 totals 15 residues. Here the CDR3 reads CASSPRLAGMDTQYF. As DNA, the CDR3 is TGTGCCAGCAGCCCCCGCTTAGCGGGGATGGATACGCAGTATTTT.

The V gene is TRBV29-1, the J gene TRBJ2-7; possibly TRBD2 for D (6 bases). Germline V lookup: CDR1 SQVTM, CDR2 ANQGSEA. V lost 5 bases to trimming and J lost 4 bases, with 18 bases between them. The CDR3 is made up of 14 amino acids. CDR3 nucleotides: TGCAGCGTTTCGCGGGGAGTAGGAGGGTACGAGCAGTACTTC. The encoded protein is CSVSRGVGGYEQYF.

This chain connects TRBV5-4 to TRBJ2-2; 8 bases agree with TRBD1. The ends lost 5 bases at V and 1 base at J; junction bases unmatched: 7. Germline V gene data show CDR1 as SGHNT and CDR2 as YYREEE (reference sequence). The CDR3 runs to 16 residues. The CDR3 is CASRLRDRKNTGELFF. For the CDR3, the DNA is TGTGCCAGCAGGTTGCGGGACAGGAAGAACACCGGGGAGCTGTTTTTT.

This clone was seen more than once but under ten times. The chain links TRBV4-1 to TRBJ2-7; 7 bases agree with TRBD1. Germline lookup yields CDR1 MGHRA and CDR2 YSYEKL. This CDR3 has 15 amino acids. The V and J ends lost 1 base and 2 bases, in that order; junction bases with no gene match: 5. CDR3 DNA sequence: TGCGCCAGCAGCCAAGTCCAGGGGGTTACCTACGAGCAGTACTTC. Its translation: CASSQVQGVTYEQYF.

The rearrangement links TRBV5-1 to TRBJ1-4; the D gene is possibly TRBD1 (6 bases). The CDR3 has 16 amino acids. Germline V gives CDR1 SGHRS, CDR2 YFSETQ. The V end lost 4 bases, the J end lost 8 bases, and 21 bases lay between the germline ends. The CDR3 nucleotides read TGCGCCAGCAGCCCGGGGACCGACAGGAGGCGAGAAAAACTGTTTTTT. As protein: CASSPGTDRRREKLFF.